Listed below are T cell receptor beta chains from one sample, sequenced in a study of T-cell reconstitution after alpha-beta-depleted transplantation in children. One entry per CDR3 protein, called by TCRdb with MiXCR from the PCR reads. The table records 450,000 to 600,000 distinct CDR3 sequences, under 15% of them present only once. Sequencing was performed on PBMCs, mostly from graft donor cells, taken 360 days after TCRalphabeta/CD19-depleted stem cell transplant. These receptors were obtained from a male patient under 18 who had a stem cell transplant for acute myeloid leukemia, so the T cells may come from the graft donor. Each CDR3 is given with its conserved first and last residue. D genes are given only for firm matches. Expanded clones get a size class; other rows say once, few or many, or leave the size out.

V gene	J gene	clone size	D gene	CDR3 DNA	CDR3 protein
TRBV27	TRBJ2-5	few	-	TGTGCCAGCAGTTTCTCGGACAGCCTCAATTCTCAAGAGACCCAGTACTTC	CASSFSDSLNSQETQYF
TRBV27	TRBJ2-7	few	TRBD1	TGTGCCAAAGAACCGGGACAGCTCTACGAGCAGTACTTC	CAKEPGQLYEQYF
TRBV12-3/TRBV12-4	TRBJ1-5	many	-	TGTGCCAGCATTGGGACCGTAGGTAGGACCCAGCATTTT	CASIGTVGRTQHF
TRBV4-3	TRBJ2-4	-	-	TGCGCCAGCAGCCAAGATGGTTCATTAGCCAAAAACATTCAGTACTTC	CASSQDGSLAKNIQYF
TRBV29-1	TRBJ2-2	many	TRBD1	TGCAGCGTTGAGGACAGGACGAACACCGGGGAGCTGTTTTTT	CSVEDRTNTGELFF
TRBV12-3/TRBV12-4	TRBJ2-5	few	TRBD2	TGTGCCAGCAGTTTATTGGGACTAGCGGGAGGAGAGACCCAGTACTTC	CASSLLGLAGGETQYF
TRBV7-2	TRBJ2-4	-	TRBD1	TGTGCCAGCAGCTTAGACGGACAGGCCGGCATTCAGTACTTC	CASSLDGQAGIQYF
TRBV29-1	TRBJ2-3	-	-	TGCAGCGTCTCGGGTCTCTTGGTCACAGATACGCAGTATTTT	CSVSGLLVTDTQYF
TRBV20-1	TRBJ2-1	many	TRBD2	TGCAGTGCTAGGCACCCGGGACTAGGGCTATATGAGCAGTTCTTC	CSARHPGLGLYEQFF
TRBV5-1	TRBJ2-1	few	-	TGCGCCAGCAATCTAGAAATGGTGAATGAGCAGTTCTTC	CASNLEMVNEQFF
TRBV2	TRBJ2-1	-	TRBD1	TGTGCCAGCATCCGGGACAGGGTCCCCAATGAGCAGTTCTTC	CASIRDRVPNEQFF
TRBV5-1	TRBJ1-4	many	-	TGCGCCAGCAGCCCCCGGCAGATACCGGGCGAAAAACTGTTTTTT	CASSPRQIPGEKLFF
TRBV20-1	TRBJ2-7	few	-	TGCAGTGCCTTGCCGGGTCTGGGTTACATTTACGAGCAGTACTTC	CSALPGLGYIYEQYF
TRBV7-9	TRBJ2-7	many	TRBD2	TGTGCCAGCAGCGGGGAGGGGCAGTACTTC	CASSGEGQYF
TRBV10-3	TRBJ2-3	-	TRBD2	TGTGCCATCAGTGATTTACTAGCGGGAGTGTTGGGCACAGATACGCAGTATTTT	CAISDLLAGVLGTDTQYF
TRBV20-1	TRBJ2-1	few	-	TGCAGTGCTAGAGCGAATAGCGGTGTCTTGAGGAATGAGCAGTTCTTC	CSARANSGVLRNEQFF
TRBV7-9	TRBJ1-4	few	-	TGTGCCAGCAGCCCTCGGATTTCAACTAATGAAAAACTGTTTTTT	CASSPRISTNEKLFF
TRBV2	TRBJ1-6	few	TRBD1	TGTGCCAGCAGTGGTGCCCAGGACAGGGGGACCTATAATTCACCCCTCCACTTT	CASSGAQDRGTYNSPLHF
TRBV6-5	TRBJ1-6	few	-	TGTGCCAGCAGACGCGCCCGGGAAAACAATTCACCCCTCCACTTT	CASRRARENNSPLHF
TRBV20-1	TRBJ2-3	few	TRBD2	TGCAGTGTAGAAATGGGACTAGCAGCGGATACGCAGTATTTT	CSVEMGLAADTQYF
TRBV5-1	TRBJ2-7	-	-	TGCGCCAGCAGTCTCGGACTAACGGGGGTGATCTACGAGCAGTACTTC	CASSLGLTGVIYEQYF
TRBV29-1	TRBJ2-5	few	TRBD1	TGCAGCTCCCTCTGGACAGGGTTAGGCGAGACCCAGTACTTC	CSSLWTGLGETQYF
TRBV28	TRBJ2-7	-	-	TGTGCCAGCAAGGGTGAGATCTACGAGCAGTACTTC	CASKGEIYEQYF
TRBV5-1	TRBJ2-2	-	TRBD1	TGCGCCAGCAGCTTGTTCCAGGGGGCGCATAACACCGGGGAGCTGTTTTTT	CASSLFQGAHNTGELFF
TRBV30	TRBJ2-7	-	-	TGTGCCTTCGAGACCGTTTACGAGCAGTACTTC	CAFETVYEQYF
TRBV10-3	TRBJ2-4	many	-	TGTGCCATCCAGGGGGGAGCCAAAAACATTCAGTACTTC	CAIQGGAKNIQYF